The next 8 T cell receptor beta chains were all read from a single sample in a study of T cell responses to AZD1222 COVID-19 vaccine. The repertoire was sequenced with immunoSEQ multiplex PCR; TCRdb's copy has only in-frame clones and lacks some. The sample consists of about 180,000 clones, approximately 94% of them appearing once. The source was peripheral blood, collected 28 days after the second AZD1222 dose. The receptors come from an adult who received the AZD1222 COVID-19 vaccine.

To note about this clone: One end of the junction fails to match germline, which may point to a read error. V usage is TRBV18 and J usage is TRBJ2-7, with TRBD2 identical over 7 bases. Per germline, CDR1 KGHSH and CDR2 LQKENI. The CDR3 totals 13 residues. The CDR3 DNA follows: TGTGCCAGCTCAGCGGACACCGATGGGGGGAGGGACTTC. Translating gives CASSADTDGGRDF.

This sequence joins TRBV24-1 and TRBJ2-1; 7 positions agree with TRBD1. The germline V gene has CDR1 KGHDR and CDR2 SFDVKD. CDR3 length equals 17 residues. Trimming took 0 bases from V and 0 from J; bases not matched to a gene: 4. The CDR3 is CATSDLRGQSSYNEQFF. CDR3 in DNA: TGTGCCACCAGTGATTTGCGGGGACAGAGCTCCTACAATGAGCAGTTCTTC.

The V and J genes are TRBV19 and TRBJ2-1; the match to TRBD2 covers 10 bases. Germline V gene data show CDR1 as LNHDA and CDR2 as SQIVND (reference sequence). The V gene end was trimmed by 4 bases and the J gene end by 2 bases; junction bases not matched to a gene: 2. The CDR3 sequence is 15 residues long. In nucleotides, the CDR3 is TGTGCCAGTAGTAGAACTAGCGGGACCTACAATGAGCAGTTCTTC. Translated, it gives CASSRTSGTYNEQFF.

The chain employs TRBV7-9 and TRBJ2-3, with TRBD2 matching 9 bases. CDR1 is SEHNR and CDR2 is FQNEAQ in the germline V gene (reference sequence). The CDR3 runs 16 residues. The V gene end was trimmed by 2 bases and the J gene end by 5 bases; junction bases not matched to a gene: 8. In nucleotides, the CDR3 is TGTGCCAGCAGCTTACCTAGCGGGGTCGACGGAGATACGCAGTATTTT. This sequence encodes CASSLPSGVDGDTQYF.

The CDR3 DNA reads as TGTGCCAGCAGACCCACCGGGACGCCGAGGGACGAGCAGTACTTC. This sequence encodes CASRPTGTPRDEQYF. The chain recombines TRBV6-5 with TRBJ2-7; D is possibly TRBD1 or TRBD2 (5 bases each). V was pared by 6 bases and J by 5 bases, with 20 bases between. This CDR3 is built from 15 residues. The germline V gene has CDR1 MNHEY and CDR2 SVGAGI.

V and J are TRBV28 and TRBJ1-4; D remains ambiguous. The CDR3 runs 15 residues. The ends were cut back, 7 bases at V and 5 bases at J, with 17 bases in the middle. Germline lookup yields CDR1 MDHEN and CDR2 SYDVKM. The CDR3 region is CASTRDTDQNEKLFF. The CDR3 bases are TGTGCCAGCACCCGAGACACCGATCAAAATGAAAAACTGTTTTTT.

The chain couples TRBV5-1 to TRBJ1-1; D is ambiguous. The germline V gene encodes CDR1 SGHRS and CDR2 YFSETQ. Trimming stripped 3 bases from V and 8 bases from J, with 20 bases between. The CDR3 has 15 amino acids. CDR3 DNA sequence: TGCGCCAGCAGCTCCGTACGTGGGTACGGGATGGAAGCTTTCTTT. As protein: CASSSVRGYGMEAFF.

The rearrangement links TRBV25-1 to TRBJ2-5; D is ambiguous. Between the trimmed V and J ends, which lost 0 bases and 2 bases, there was a span of 13 bases. CDR1 and CDR2 (germline): MGHDK, SYGVNS. The length of the CDR3 is 16 residues. The CDR3 spells CASSEYMPITQETQYF. DNA for the CDR3: TGTGCCAGCAGTGAATATATGCCGATAACTCAAGAGACCCAGTACTTC.